A single sample is the source of the 16 T cell receptor beta chains below, sequenced in a study of blood T cell repertoires in COVID-19. The repertoire was sequenced with immunoSEQ multiplex PCR; TCRdb's copy has only in-frame clones and lacks some. The table includes 95,000 to 150,000 clones, roughly 92% detected once. The specimen was peripheral blood. The source of these receptors is a middle-aged man with COVID-19, enrolled during active disease.

The genes are TRBV19 and TRBJ2-7, with a weak D call TRBD2 (5 bases). Germline CDR1 and CDR2: LNHDA and SQIVND (reference sequence). V was clipped by 6 bases and J by 3 bases, with 12 bases between them. This CDR3 is built from 13 residues. CDR3 sequence: CASSPGKNYEQYF. In DNA form, the CDR3 reads TGTGCCAGTAGCCCCGGGAAAAACTACGAGCAGTACTTC.

This clone has just a few counts. The chain employs TRBV28 and TRBJ1-1; 8 bases map to TRBD1. V shed 9 bases, J shed 6 bases, and the junction held 9 bases outside the gene matches. CDR3 length equals 13 residues. The V gene's germline CDR1 is MDHEN and CDR2 SYDVKM. Here the CDR3 DNA reads TGTGCCAGTCAGACAGGGGACTCGCCTGAAGCTTTCTTT. Its protein is CASQTGDSPEAFF.

This rearrangement joins TRBV19 to TRBJ1-2, with 7 nucleotides matching TRBD1. With 6 bases clipped from V and 7 bases from J, the junction kept 17 bases outside the gene matches. Germline CDR1 and CDR2: LNHDA and SQIVND (reference sequence). The length of the CDR3 is 16 residues. In DNA, the CDR3 is TGTGCCAGTAGCTGGGAGACAGGGTCTTCGTTGGGTGGCTACACCTTC. The encoded protein is CASSWETGSSLGGYTF.

CDR3 loop: CASTTGTGGEKLFF. Here the CDR3 DNA reads TGTGCCAGCACCACTGGGACAGGAGGCGAAAAACTGTTTTTT. This chain uses TRBV5-5 with TRBJ1-4; 8 bases match TRBD1. There are 14 residues in the CDR3. Per germline, CDR1 SGHKS and CDR2 YYEKEE (reference sequence). V shed 6 bases, J shed 8 bases, and the junction held 9 bases outside the gene matches.

The J gene is TRBJ1-5, the V gene TRBV10-3; 9 bases line up with TRBD1. From germline, CDR1 is ENHRY and CDR2 SYGVKD. The ends lost 2 bases at V and 1 base at J; junction bases unmatched: 0. The length of the CDR3 is 15 residues. The chain's CDR3 is CAISEGTGSNQPQHF. CDR3 coding DNA: TGTGCCATCAGTGAGGGGACAGGGAGCAATCAGCCCCAGCATTTT.

This rearrangement joins TRBV7-9 to TRBJ1-4; 10 bases agree with TRBD1. The CDR3 covers 15 residues. Germline CDR1 and CDR2: SEHNR and FQNEAQ (reference sequence). Unmatched junction bases numbered 9, after V lost 7 bases and J lost 7 bases. For the CDR3, the DNA is TGTGCCAGCACCCCTTCGACAGGGGGCGGTGAAAAACTGTTTTTT. Its translation: CASTPSTGGGEKLFF. Using reference TRBV7-9 and TRBJ1-4 for the parts outside the CDR3, the full variable domain is DTGVSQNPRHKITKRGQNVTFRCDPISEHNRLYWYRQTLGQGPEFLTYFQNEAQLEKSRLLSDRFSAERPKGSFSTLEIQRTEQGDSAMYLCASTPSTGGGEKLFFGSGTQLSVL.

This CDR3 reads CASSWSRDRGNIQYF. CDR3 in DNA: TGTGCCAGCAGCTGGTCCCGGGACAGGGGTAACATTCAGTACTTC. The chain combines TRBV7-2 with TRBJ2-4, with 10 nucleotides matching TRBD1. CDR3 size: 15 residues. Per germline, CDR1 SGHTA and CDR2 FQGNSA. V lost 4 bases, J lost 7 bases, and 7 bases stayed unmatched.

This rearrangement joins TRBV30 to TRBJ2-3; 9 positions agree with TRBD1. The V gene's germline CDR1 is GTSNPN and CDR2 SVGIG (reference sequence). V shed 4 bases and J 2 bases; nucleotides not matched to a gene: 4. The CDR3 contains 14 residues. CDR3 coding DNA: TGTGCCTGGAAGCGGGACAGGGTCACAGATACGCAGTATTTT. Translation: CAWKRDRVTDTQYF.

The CDR3 sequence is CASKGERVDGTEAFF. CDR3 sequence (DNA): TGTGCCAGTAAAGGGGAGCGGGTGGATGGCACTGAAGCTTTCTTT. The chain is built from TRBV19 and TRBJ1-1, with D possibly TRBD1 on 5 matching bases. This CDR3 spans 15 amino acids. CDR1 and CDR2 from the germline V gene are LNHDA and SQIVND (reference sequence). With 7 bases removed from V and 4 bases from J, the gap between germline ends came to 19 bases. Full variable domain (missing parts from reference TRBV19 and TRBJ1-1): DGGITQSPKYLFRKEGQNVTLSCEQNLNHDAMYWYRQDPGQGLRLIYYSQIVNDFQKGDIAEGYSVSREKKESFPLTVTSAQKNPTAFYLCASKGERVDGTEAFFGQGTRLTVV.

V is TRBV5-4 and J is TRBJ1-2, with a tentative D call TRBD1 (5 bases). Trimming cost V 0 bases and J 2 bases, with 5 bases left between them. In germline, CDR1 is SGHNT, CDR2 YYREEE (reference sequence). This CDR3 has 13 amino acids. CDR3 nucleotides: TGTGCCAGCAGCTTGGAGGGGAACTATGGCTACACCTTC. This translates into CASSLEGNYGYTF.

This chain joins TRBV18 and TRBJ1-1, with 7 bases identical to TRBD1. Per germline, CDR1 KGHSH and CDR2 LQKENI. CDR3 length equals 16 residues. J was trimmed by 4 bases and V by 1 base; bases with no gene match: 9. CDR3 in amino acids: CASSPQGAVRLTEAFF. For the CDR3, the DNA is TGTGCCAGCTCACCACAGGGGGCAGTGAGGCTCACTGAAGCTTTCTTT.

V gene TRBV15 combines with J gene TRBJ2-1, with D possibly TRBD2 on 6 matching bases. CDR1 is LNHNV, CDR2 YYDKDF, per germline (reference sequence). V was cut by 7 bases and J by 3 bases, with 13 bases left in between. This CDR3 contains 14 residues. The CDR3 here is CATKSGWGYNEQFF. CDR3 sequence (DNA): TGTGCCACCAAAAGCGGGTGGGGCTACAATGAGCAGTTCTTC. Based on the CDR3 plus reference TRBV15 and TRBJ2-1, the full variable domain is DAMVIQNPRYQVTQFGKPVTLSCSQTLNHNVMYWYQQKSSQAPKLLFHYYDKDFNNEADTPDNFQSRRPNTSFCFLDIRSPGLGDTAMYLCATKSGWGYNEQFFGPGTRLTVL.

The chain is built from TRBV29-1 and TRBJ2-1, with 10 bases that match TRBD2. J was trimmed by 10 bases and V by 3 bases; bases with no gene match: 21. The CDR3 contains 18 residues. The germline V gene encodes CDR1 SQVTM and CDR2 ANQGSEA. The CDR3 DNA reads as TGCAGCGTTGATGGGTTTACTTGGGAGGCTAGCGGGAGTGGGGAGCAGTTCTTC. Amino acids: CSVDGFTWEASGSGEQFF.

This chain links TRBV4-1 with TRBJ2-5, with D perhaps TRBD1 (6 bases). The germline V and J ends were trimmed by 7 bases and 1 base, with 16 bases remaining between them. Germline CDR1 reads MGHRA; CDR2 reads YSYEKL. There are 15 residues in the CDR3. Here the CDR3 reads CASNSKPGAQETQYF. For the CDR3, the DNA is TGCGCCAGCAACTCCAAGCCAGGGGCCCAAGAGACCCAGTACTTC.

V usage is TRBV6-5 and J usage is TRBJ1-2, with 8 bases fitting TRBD1. The V gene's germline CDR1 is MNHEY and CDR2 SVGAGI. The V and J ends lost 8 bases and 8 bases, in that order; junction bases with no gene match: 10. The CDR3 is made up of 13 amino acids. The chain's CDR3 is CASGQGGRRGYTF. In nucleotides, the CDR3 is TGTGCCAGCGGACAGGGCGGACGTCGCGGCTACACCTTC.

This chain links TRBV5-4 with TRBJ1-2, with 9 bases identical to TRBD1. V shed 4 bases, J shed 2 bases, and the junction held 6 bases outside the gene matches. Germline V gene data show CDR1 as SGHNT and CDR2 as YYREEE (reference sequence). The length of the CDR3 is 15 residues. The chain's CDR3 is CASSQSGTGNYGYTF. CDR3 bases: TGTGCCAGCAGCCAATCCGGGACAGGGAACTATGGCTACACCTTC.